Below, 30 T cell receptor beta chains from the same sample are listed, as sequenced in a study of blood T cell repertoires in COVID-19. Libraries were prepared by immunoSEQ multiplex PCR; TCRdb keeps only in-frame clonotypes and omits some of them. The sample lists approximately 300,000 clones, about 88% occurring once. Sequenced material: PBMCs or T cells enriched from blood (not recorded which). The receptors come from a man between 60 and 75 years old who had recovered from COVID-19.

The rearrangement uses TRBV19 and TRBJ2-1; D perhaps matches TRBD1 (6 bases). V lost 0 bases to trimming and J lost 1 base, with 13 bases between them. Germline values: CDR1 LNHDA, CDR2 SQIVND (reference sequence). The CDR3 contains 17 residues. DNA for the CDR3: TGTGCCAGTAGTATAGATTCTGGGACATTATCCTACAATGAGCAGTTCTTC. Amino acid sequence: CASSIDSGTLSYNEQFF.

The rearrangement uses TRBV6-5 and TRBJ2-7; TRBD2 matches at 9 bases. Germline V gene data show CDR1 as MNHEY and CDR2 as SVGAGI. J was trimmed by 7 bases and V by 0 bases; bases with no gene match: 1. The CDR3 length is 13 residues. The CDR3 coding sequence is TGTGCCAGCAGTTACTCGCGGGGGGGAGAGCAGTACTTC. It codes for CASSYSRGGEQYF.

This rearrangement joins TRBV5-1 to TRBJ2-7, with D unclear. The CDR3 length is 12 residues. V lost 3 bases to trimming and J lost 3 bases, with 7 bases between them. Germline V CDR1 and CDR2: SGHRS, YFSETQ. In DNA, the CDR3 is TGCGCCAGCAGCTCAAACTACTACGAGCAGTACTTC. Translating it yields CASSSNYYEQYF.

The chain combines TRBV3-1 (or the pseudogene TRBV3-2) with TRBJ1-2; no definite D call. The length of the CDR3 is 11 residues. V lost 1 base, J lost 7 bases, and 4 bases lay in between. Germline V gene sequence: CDR1 LGHDT, CDR2 YNNKEL (reference sequence). For the CDR3, the DNA is TGTGCCAGCAGCCAAGTCGGTGGCTACACCTTC. Translated, it gives CASSQVGGYTF.

This chain links TRBV5-1 with TRBJ1-4, with unresolved D. This CDR3 is 14 amino acids long. CDR1 and CDR2 from the germline V gene are SGHRS and YFSETQ. V was shortened by 1 base and J by 0 bases, with 4 bases between the two germline ends. CDR3 bases: TGCGCCAGCAGCTTGCTTACAACTAATGAAAAACTGTTTTTT. Amino acids: CASSLLTTNEKLFF.

This chain connects TRBV3-1 (or the pseudogene TRBV3-2) to TRBJ1-5; TRBD1 agrees at 8 bases. In germline, CDR1 is LGHDT, CDR2 YNNKEL (reference sequence). The V and J ends lost 5 bases and 4 bases, in that order; junction bases with no gene match: 4. The CDR3 spans 14 residues. CDR3 coding DNA: TGTGCCAGCAGCGTAACAGGGGGGAATCAGCCCCAGCATTTT. Amino acids: CASSVTGGNQPQHF.

V and J are TRBV30 and TRBJ1-6; TRBD1 matches 7 bases. The CDR3 length is 15 residues. V shed 7 bases and J 2 bases; nucleotides not matched to a gene: 8. Germline V lookup: CDR1 GTSNPN, CDR2 SVGIG (reference sequence). CDR3 coding DNA: TGTGCCTCAAGACAGGGAGGCCCCTATAATTCACCCCTCCACTTT. This sequence encodes CASRQGGPYNSPLHF.

Details on this clone: At one boundary the junction diverges from the germline segment, which might be a read error. The rearrangement links TRBV4-3 to TRBJ1-6, with 7 bases lining up with TRBD1. CDR3 length equals 16 residues. CDR1 LGHNA and CDR2 YSLEER come from the germline V gene. CDR3 sequence (DNA): TGCGCCAGCAGCCAGGCCGGGACAGCCTACAATTCACCCCTCCACTTT. Its translation: CASSQAGTAYNSPLHF.

This clone appeared a few times. Compared with germline, one end of the junction differs, possibly owing to a read error. The DNA of the CDR3 is TGTGCCAGCAGGGAAGGAGCGGAACGGGAGCATTTT. Translation gives CASREGAEREHF. J is TRBJ1-6 and V is TRBV28, with D unresolved. Germline V gene sequence: CDR1 MDHEN, CDR2 SYDVKM. This CDR3 has 12 residues.

This chain joins TRBV19 and TRBJ2-4; TRBD2 agrees at 10 bases. The germline CDR1 and CDR2 sequences are LNHDA and SQIVND (reference sequence). The CDR3 is made up of 18 amino acids. V was clipped by 5 bases and J by 0 bases; unmatched bases: 10. CDR3 sequence (DNA): TGTGCCAGTAGTGGGACTAGCGAGTGGGGGCTAGCCAAAAACATTCAGTACTTC. Amino acids: CASSGTSEWGLAKNIQYF.

The genes are TRBV6-5 and TRBJ2-2; the D is unclear. The germline V gene has CDR1 MNHEY and CDR2 SVGAGI. This CDR3 has 14 residues. V was trimmed by 5 bases and J by 0 bases, leaving 7 bases between them. The CDR3 coding sequence is TGTGCCAGCAGTAGAACAGCGAACACCGGGGAGCTGTTTTTT. Residues: CASSRTANTGELFF.

CDR3 coding DNA: TGTGCCAGCAGTTTCGCGACGCAGTATTTT. Its protein product is CASSFATQYF. This rearrangement joins TRBV12-3 or TRBV12-4 to TRBJ2-3; D ambiguous. V shed 3 bases and J shed 9 bases, with 4 bases lying between them. This CDR3 region has 10 residues.

This chain uses TRBV4-2 with TRBJ1-4, with 8 bases aligning to TRBD1. The length of the CDR3 is 18 residues. J gave up 0 bases and V 1 base, and 7 bases lay outside the gene matches. The germline gives CDR1 LGHNA, CDR2 YNFKEQ. The CDR3 nucleotides are TGTGCCAGCAGCCAAGGTCAGGGGGCCGTCTCAACTAATGAAAAACTGTTTTTT. Protein: CASSQGQGAVSTNEKLFF.

The V call is TRBV6-5, the J call TRBJ1-4; TRBD1 agrees at 8 bases. The CDR3 contains 14 residues. V shed 5 bases, J shed 7 bases, and the junction held 6 bases outside the gene matches. Germline-derived CDR1 and CDR2 are MNHEY and SVGAGI. CDR3 region: CASSLRGPREKLFF. The CDR3 DNA reads TGTGCCAGCAGTCTCAGGGGGCCGCGTGAAAAACTGTTTTTT.

The chain has TRBV19 and TRBJ2-1, with D maybe TRBD2 (6 bases). CDR3 length: 14 amino acids. The germline V and J ends were trimmed by 5 bases and 9 bases, with 17 bases remaining between them. The V gene's germline CDR1 is LNHDA and CDR2 SQIVND (reference sequence). CDR3 in amino acids: CASSARGRNPEQFF. The CDR3 region has the DNA TGTGCCAGTAGTGCTCGGGGGAGGAACCCTGAGCAGTTCTTC.

This chain's CDR3 is CASSLEMGLGYTF. For the CDR3, the DNA is TGCGCCAGCAGCCTTGAGATGGGACTTGGCTACACCTTC. The chain joins TRBV5-1 to TRBJ1-2; TRBD1 might be the D (5 bases). Germline V CDR1 and CDR2: SGHRS, YFSETQ. The germline V and J ends were trimmed by 4 bases and 7 bases, with 14 bases remaining between them. This CDR3 spans 13 amino acids.

Comment on this clone: The junction departs from germline at one end; a sequencing error may be responsible. This chain uses TRBV5-5 with TRBJ2-1; TRBD2 might be the D (5 bases). This CDR3 spans 14 amino acids. Germline assignment: CDR1 SGHKS and CDR2 YYEKEE (reference sequence). The CDR3 DNA reads as TGTGCCAGCGGCTTGGGAGTCCTATACAATGAGCAGTTCTTC. It translates to CASGLGVLYNEQFF.

CDR3 nucleotide sequence: TGCGCCAGCAGCTTGTCGCCCACTATACAGGGTCGGGCCTATGGCTACACCTTC. This encodes CASSLSPTIQGRAYGYTF. The chain has TRBV5-1 and TRBJ1-2; possible D gene TRBD1, 6 bases. Trimming took 1 base from V and 4 from J, leaving 23 bases between them. Germline assignment: CDR1 SGHRS and CDR2 YFSETQ. The CDR3 totals 18 residues.

This chain links TRBV7-8 with TRBJ2-7, with TRBD2 as a possible D gene (6 bases). CDR3 length equals 13 residues. Trimming took off 2 bases at V and 7 bases at J, with 12 bases between the two ends. Germline values: CDR1 SGHVS, CDR2 FQNEAQ. The CDR3 sequence is CASSLSFAGEQYF. DNA for the CDR3: TGTGCCAGCAGCTTAAGTTTCGCGGGGGAGCAGTACTTC. Full variable domain (outside the CDR3, taken from reference TRBV7-8 and TRBJ2-7): GAGVSQSPRYKVAKRGQDVALRCDPISGHVSLFWYQQALGQGPEFLTYFQNEAQLDKSGLPSDRFFAERPEGSVSTLKIQRTQQEDSAVYLCASSLSFAGEQYFGPGTRLTVT.

The genes are TRBV29-1 and TRBJ2-4; 9 bases agree with TRBD1. Losses at the gene ends were 6 bases for V and 10 bases for J; bases not matched to a gene: 7. This CDR3 has 12 residues. Germline V gene sequence: CDR1 SQVTM, CDR2 ANQGSEA. This CDR3 reads CSVPGTGSIQYF. For the CDR3, the DNA is TGCAGCGTGCCCGGGACAGGGTCAATTCAGTACTTC.

This sequence joins TRBV28 and TRBJ1-3; D remains ambiguous. V lost 7 bases to trimming and J lost 6 bases, with 16 bases between them. CDR3 length: 14 amino acids. Germline V lookup: CDR1 MDHEN, CDR2 SYDVKM. The CDR3: CASTSRPTTNTIYF. The CDR3 DNA is TGTGCCAGCACTTCGCGACCGACTACAAACACCATATATTTT.

About this clone: The germline gene is not matched at one end of the junction; a read error may be the cause. V usage is TRBV2 and J usage is TRBJ2-2, with a tentative D call TRBD1 (5 bases). Germline loops: CDR1 SNHLY, CDR2 FYNNEI. The CDR3 extends over 15 amino acids. As DNA, the CDR3 is TGTGCCAGCAGAGAAGGGCAGGGGAACACCGGGGAGCTGTTTTTT. Residues: CASREGQGNTGELFF.

This clone was found a few times. The chain is built from TRBV19 and TRBJ1-5; D possibly corresponds to TRBD1 (5 bases). Trimming left V 6 bases short and J 5 bases short, with 20 bases between. Germline CDR1 LNHDA, CDR2 SQIVND (reference sequence). The CDR3 sequence is 16 residues long. The CDR3 bases are TGTGCCAGTAGGGGGGGATCCTCCGGAGGGGATCAGCCCCAGCATTTT. It specifies CASRGGSSGGDQPQHF.

This clone was detected only a few times. J is TRBJ1-5 and V is TRBV6-5; TRBD1 is a possible D gene (5 bases). Germline V gives CDR1 MNHEY, CDR2 SVGAGI. The CDR3 extends over 13 amino acids. The V and J ends lost 7 bases and 10 bases respectively, with 17 bases between them. CDR3 region: CASTGTAISPQHF. CDR3 DNA sequence: TGTGCCAGCACCGGGACTGCCATCAGCCCCCAGCATTTT.

In this sample, this clone turned up once. The CDR3 protein is CASSVRELSYNEQFF. The DNA of the CDR3 is TGTGCCAGCAGCGTAAGGGAGCTCTCCTACAATGAGCAGTTCTTC. The chain links TRBV9 to TRBJ2-1; D perhaps matches TRBD2 (5 bases). Germline loops: CDR1 SGDLS, CDR2 YYNGEE. The CDR3 spans 15 residues. The V end was cut by 1 base, the J end by 0 bases, with 8 bases between.

The chain uses TRBV2 and TRBJ1-2, with D possibly matching TRBD1 (5 bases). The germline CDR1 and CDR2 sequences are SNHLY and FYNNEI. The germline V and J ends were trimmed by 4 bases and 0 bases, with 12 bases remaining between them. CDR3 length equals 15 residues. The CDR3 is CASSAGDRPNYGYTF. In DNA form, the CDR3 reads TGTGCCAGCAGTGCGGGTGACAGACCTAACTATGGCTACACCTTC.

V and J are TRBV7-3 and TRBJ2-3, with D possibly TRBD2 on 6 matching bases. V lost 2 bases and J lost 0, with 9 bases in between. The CDR3 sequence is 15 residues long. The germline V gene encodes CDR1 SGHTA and CDR2 FQGTGA. DNA of the CDR3: TGTGCCAGCAGCTTAGGAGGGAGGAGCACAGATACGCAGTATTTT. Protein product: CASSLGGRSTDTQYF. The full variable domain, completed using reference TRBV7-3 and TRBJ2-3, is GAGVSQTPSNKVTEKGKYVELRCDPISGHTALYWYRQSLGQGPEFLIYFQGTGAADDSGLPNDRFFAVRPEGSVSTLKIQRTERGDSAVYLCASSLGGRSTDTQYFGPGTRLTVL.

This chain connects TRBV27 to TRBJ1-5, with 7 nucleotides matching TRBD1. The germline V gene has CDR1 MNHEY and CDR2 SMNVEV (reference sequence). This CDR3 has 16 residues. V dropped 3 bases and J dropped 0; count of bases not matched to a gene: 5. DNA of the CDR3: TGTGCCAGCAGTTTGGGGACAGATTATAGCAATCAGCCCCAGCATTTT. Translation gives CASSLGTDYSNQPQHF.

The CDR3 protein is CASSIRGYEQYF. The DNA for the CDR3 is TGTGCCAGTAGTATAAGGGGCTACGAGCAGTACTTC. This chain connects TRBV19 to TRBJ2-7, with D possibly matching TRBD1 (5 bases). Germline V lookup: CDR1 LNHDA, CDR2 SQIVND (reference sequence). The CDR3 has 12 amino acids. Trimming removed 2 bases from V and 3 bases from J, with 5 bases in between.

The CDR3 region has the DNA TGTGCCAGCTCACCGCTGACTAGCGGAGGTCCCTACGAGCAGTACTTC. Its translation is CASSPLTSGGPYEQYF. J is TRBJ2-7 and V is TRBV18, with 9 bases identical to TRBD2. The trim removed 3 bases at V and 2 bases at J, leaving 8 bases unmatched. The V gene's germline CDR1 is KGHSH and CDR2 LQKENI. This CDR3 contains 16 residues.